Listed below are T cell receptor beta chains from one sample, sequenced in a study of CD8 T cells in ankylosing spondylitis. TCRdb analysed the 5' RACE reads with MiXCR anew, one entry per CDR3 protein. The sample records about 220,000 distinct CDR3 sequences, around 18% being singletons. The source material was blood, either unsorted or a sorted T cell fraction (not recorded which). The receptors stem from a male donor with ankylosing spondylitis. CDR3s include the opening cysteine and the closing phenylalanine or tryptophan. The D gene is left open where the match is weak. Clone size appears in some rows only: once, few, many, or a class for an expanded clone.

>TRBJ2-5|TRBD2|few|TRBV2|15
CASCRLAGGQETQYF
TGTGCCAGCTGCCGGCTAGCGGGGGGTCAGGAGACCCAGTACTTC
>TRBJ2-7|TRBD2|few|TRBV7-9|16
CASSARTSGFWDEQYF
TGTGCCAGCAGCGCCCGGACTAGCGGGTTTTGGGACGAGCAGTACTTC
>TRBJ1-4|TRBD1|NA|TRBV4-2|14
CASSNGQGHEKLFF
TGTGCCAGCAGCAATGGACAGGGGCATGAAAAACTGTTTTTT
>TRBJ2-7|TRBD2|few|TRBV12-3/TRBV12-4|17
CASSPTPGSGGTYEQYF
TGTGCCAGCAGTCCCACCCCGGGTAGCGGGGGAACCTACGAGCAGTACTTC
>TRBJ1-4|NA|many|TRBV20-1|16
CSARSTDFATNEKLFF
TGCAGTGCTAGGAGTACAGATTTCGCAACTAATGAAAAACTGTTTTTT
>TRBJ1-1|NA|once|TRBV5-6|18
CASSPILWDPRTNTEAFF
TGTGCCAGCAGCCCCATCCTTTGGGACCCCCGAACGAACACTGAAGCTTTCTTT
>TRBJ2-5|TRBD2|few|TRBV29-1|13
CSVVPEGGETQYF
TGCAGCGTTGTTCCAGAGGGAGGGGAGACCCAGTACTTC
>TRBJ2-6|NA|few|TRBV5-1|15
CASSPWSSGANVLTF
TGCGCCAGCAGCCCATGGTCCTCTGGGGCCAACGTCCTGACTTTC
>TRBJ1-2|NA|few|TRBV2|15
CASSEAGAALHGYTF
TGTGCCAGCAGTGAAGCGGGGGCTGCGCTACATGGCTACACCTTC
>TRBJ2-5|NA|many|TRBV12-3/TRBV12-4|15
CASSNAGPLRETQYF
TGTGCCAGCAGTAACGCGGGACCCCTTCGGGAGACCCAGTACTTC
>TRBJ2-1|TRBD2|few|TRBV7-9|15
CASSLGAGLYNEQFF
TGTGCCAGCAGCTTAGGAGCGGGGCTATACAATGAGCAGTTCTTC
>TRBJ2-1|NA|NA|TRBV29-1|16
CGVQFYDHTLENEQFF
TGCGGAGTTCAGTTTTACGACCACACCCTCGAGAATGAGCAGTTCTTC
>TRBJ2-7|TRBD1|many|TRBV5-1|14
CASSPGQGVYEQYF
TGCGCCAGCAGCCCGGGACAGGGAGTCTACGAGCAGTACTTC
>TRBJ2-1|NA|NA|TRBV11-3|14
CASSARSGNNEQFF
TGTGCCAGCAGCGCCCGTTCGGGAAACAATGAGCAGTTCTTC
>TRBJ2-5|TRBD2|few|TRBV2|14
CASRGSGSGETQYF
TGTGCCAGCAGGGGAAGCGGGAGTGGGGAGACCCAGTACTTC
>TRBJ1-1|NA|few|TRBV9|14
CASSSEGPDTEAFF
TGTGCCAGCAGCTCTGAGGGGCCCGACACTGAAGCTTTCTTT
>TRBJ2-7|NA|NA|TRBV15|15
CATSPGRDPSYEQYF
TGTGCCACCAGCCCAGGTCGGGACCCCTCCTACGAGCAGTACTTC
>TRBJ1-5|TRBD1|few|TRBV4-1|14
CASSQAQGNQPQHF
TGCGCCAGCAGCCAAGCACAGGGGAATCAGCCCCAGCATTTT
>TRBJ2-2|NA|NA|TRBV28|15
CASSLSTGRTGELFF
TGTGCCAGCAGTCTCAGTACAGGGAGAACCGGGGAGCTGTTTTTT
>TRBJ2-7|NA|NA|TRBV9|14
CASSVVGTGDEQYF
TGTGCCAGCAGCGTAGTAGGGACGGGAGACGAGCAGTACTTC
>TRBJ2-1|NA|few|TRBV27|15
CASSPQRSSYNEQFF
TGTGCCAGCAGTCCCCAACGGAGCTCCTACAATGAGCAGTTCTTC
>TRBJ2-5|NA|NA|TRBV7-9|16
CASSLGTDMYQETQYF
TGTGCCAGCAGCTTAGGGACAGATATGTACCAAGAGACCCAGTACTTC
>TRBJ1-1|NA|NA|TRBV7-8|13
CASSRPGDTEAFF
TGTGCCAGCAGCCGCCCAGGGGACACTGAAGCTTTCTTT
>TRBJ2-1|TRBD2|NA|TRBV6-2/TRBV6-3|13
CASSLGLAGAQFF
TGTGCCAGCAGTTTGGGACTAGCGGGAGCGCAGTTCTTC
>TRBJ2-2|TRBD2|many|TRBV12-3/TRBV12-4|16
CASGPGAGGNTGELFF
TGTGCCAGCGGACCGGGAGCGGGGGGTAACACCGGGGAGCTGTTTTTT
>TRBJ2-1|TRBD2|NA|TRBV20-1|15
CSARVLAGGYNEQLF
TGCAGTGCTAGAGTGCTAGCGGGGGGTTACAATGAGCAGCTCTTC
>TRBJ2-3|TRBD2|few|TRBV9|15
CASSVAGGGTDTQYF
TGTGCCAGCAGCGTAGCGGGGGGAGGTACAGATACGCAGTATTTT
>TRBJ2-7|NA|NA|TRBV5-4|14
CASSDQGLGYEQYF
TGTGCCAGCAGCGACCAGGGATTGGGGTACGAGCAGTACTTC